The 7 T cell receptor beta chains given below trace back to one sample, sequenced in a study of T cell repertoires in cytomegalovirus infection. TCRdb re-called the reads through MiXCR, storing one row per CDR3 protein. The data show 150,000 to 200,000 distinct CDR3 sequences, roughly 15% seen once. The sample comprised CD8+ T cells from PBMCs. These receptors came from a human donor in good health (CMV status not recorded). Some clones in this sample may be carry-over from other donors' samples.

The chain employs TRBV7-2 and TRBJ2-5, with D perhaps matching TRBD1 or TRBD2 (6 bases each). Between the trimmed V and J ends, which lost 11 bases and 2 bases, there was a span of 15 bases. Germline CDR1 SGHTA, CDR2 FQGNSA. The CDR3 loop spans 13 amino acids. CDR3 in amino acids: CAGNGGGQETQYF. In nucleotides, the CDR3 is TGTGCCGGCAACGGAGGGGGTCAAGAGACCCAGTACTTC.

J is TRBJ2-7 and V is TRBV7-9; D call uncertain. In germline, CDR1 is SEHNR, CDR2 FQNEAQ (reference sequence). This CDR3 contains 13 residues. V lost 6 bases and J lost 5, with 14 bases in between. The CDR3 loop reads CASRGSGSHEQYF. In DNA, the CDR3 is TGTGCCAGCAGGGGTTCAGGTTCCCACGAGCAGTACTTC.

This clonotype was detected a few times. This sequence joins TRBV6-2 or TRBV6-3 and TRBJ2-1; 7 nucleotides line up with TRBD2. There are 15 residues in the CDR3. Germline CDR1 and CDR2: MNHEY and SVGEGT. J lost 1 base, V lost 6 bases, and 6 bases had no gene match. The CDR3 reads CASSSGGISYNEQFF. The DNA for the CDR3 is TGTGCCAGCAGCTCCGGGGGGATTTCCTACAATGAGCAGTTCTTC.

A few counts support this clonotype. The chain is built from TRBV12-3 or TRBV12-4 and TRBJ1-6; 8 bases align to TRBD1. V was clipped by 5 bases and J by 9 bases; unmatched bases: 9. The CDR3 loop spans 15 amino acids. CDR3 sequence reads: CASSPRQGYVSPLHF. CDR3 nucleotides: TGTGCCAGCAGTCCGCGACAGGGGTATGTTTCACCCCTCCACTTT.

The chain uses TRBV6-2 or TRBV6-3 and TRBJ2-2; D call uncertain. The germline CDR1 and CDR2 sequences are MNHEY and SVGEGT. The CDR3 has 14 residues. V shed 6 bases and J shed 6 bases, with 14 bases lying between them. This CDR3 is CASSLGRTAGELFF. The CDR3 region has the DNA TGTGCCAGCAGCCTAGGGCGAACGGCCGGGGAGCTGTTTTTT.

This chain joins TRBV7-6 and TRBJ1-4; D not certain. V lost 5 bases to trimming and J lost 11 bases, with 15 bases between them. Germline V lookup: CDR1 SGHVS, CDR2 FNYEAQ. The CDR3 length is 13 residues. The CDR3 DNA reads TGTGCCAGCAGCCATTTCGGTAACGAGAAACTGTTTTTT. Its protein product is CASSHFGNEKLFF.

This clonotype was seen only a few times. The J gene is TRBJ2-1, the V gene TRBV7-2; D might be TRBD1 or TRBD2, each matching 6 bases. The CDR3 covers 14 residues. Per the germline V gene, CDR1 is SGHTA and CDR2 is FQGNSA. V was trimmed by 8 bases and J by 5 bases, leaving 16 bases between them. DNA of the CDR3: TGTGCCAGCGGCCCTAGGGGGGCCGACAATGAGCAGTTCTTC. Encoded protein: CASGPRGADNEQFF.